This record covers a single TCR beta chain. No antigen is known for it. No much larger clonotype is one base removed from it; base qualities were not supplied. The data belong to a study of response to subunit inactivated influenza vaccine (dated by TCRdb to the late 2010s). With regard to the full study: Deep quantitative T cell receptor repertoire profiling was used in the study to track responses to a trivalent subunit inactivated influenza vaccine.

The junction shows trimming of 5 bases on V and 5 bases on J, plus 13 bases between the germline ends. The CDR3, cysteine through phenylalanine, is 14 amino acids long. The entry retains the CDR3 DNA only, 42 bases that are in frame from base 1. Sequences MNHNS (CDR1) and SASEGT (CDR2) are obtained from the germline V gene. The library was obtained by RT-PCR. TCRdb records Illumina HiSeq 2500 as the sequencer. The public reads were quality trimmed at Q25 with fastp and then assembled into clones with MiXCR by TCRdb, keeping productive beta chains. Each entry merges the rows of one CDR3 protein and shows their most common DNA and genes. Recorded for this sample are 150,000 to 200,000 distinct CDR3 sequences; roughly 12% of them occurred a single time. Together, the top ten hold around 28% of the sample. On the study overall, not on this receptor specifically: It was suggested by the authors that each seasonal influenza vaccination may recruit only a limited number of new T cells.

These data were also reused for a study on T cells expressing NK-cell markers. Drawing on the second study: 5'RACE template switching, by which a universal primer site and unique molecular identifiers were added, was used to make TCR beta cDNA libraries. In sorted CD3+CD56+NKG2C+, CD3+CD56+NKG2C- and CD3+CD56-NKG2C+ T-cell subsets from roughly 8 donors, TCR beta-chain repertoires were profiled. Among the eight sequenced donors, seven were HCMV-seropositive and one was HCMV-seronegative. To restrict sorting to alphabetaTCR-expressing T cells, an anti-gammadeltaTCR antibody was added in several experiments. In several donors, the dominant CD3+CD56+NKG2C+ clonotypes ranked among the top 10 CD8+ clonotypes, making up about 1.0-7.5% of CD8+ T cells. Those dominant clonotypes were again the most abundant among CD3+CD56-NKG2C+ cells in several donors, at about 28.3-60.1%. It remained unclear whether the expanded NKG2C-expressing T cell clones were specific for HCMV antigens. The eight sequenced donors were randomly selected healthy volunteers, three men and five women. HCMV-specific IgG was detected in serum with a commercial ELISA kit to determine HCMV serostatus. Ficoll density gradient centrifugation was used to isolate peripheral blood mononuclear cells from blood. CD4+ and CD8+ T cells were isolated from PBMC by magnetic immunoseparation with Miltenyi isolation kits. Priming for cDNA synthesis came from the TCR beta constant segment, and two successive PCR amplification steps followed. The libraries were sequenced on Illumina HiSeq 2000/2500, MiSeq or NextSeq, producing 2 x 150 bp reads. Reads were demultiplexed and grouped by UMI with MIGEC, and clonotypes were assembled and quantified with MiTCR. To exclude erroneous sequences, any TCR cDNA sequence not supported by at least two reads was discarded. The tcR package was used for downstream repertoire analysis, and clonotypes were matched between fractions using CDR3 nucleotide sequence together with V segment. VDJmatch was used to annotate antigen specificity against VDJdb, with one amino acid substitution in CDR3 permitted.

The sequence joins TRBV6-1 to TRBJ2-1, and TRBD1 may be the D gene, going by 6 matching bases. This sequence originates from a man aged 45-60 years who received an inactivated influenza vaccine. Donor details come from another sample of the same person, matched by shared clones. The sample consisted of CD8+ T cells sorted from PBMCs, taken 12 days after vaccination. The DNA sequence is TGTGCCAGCAGTCCCCTTGGACAGAACAATGAGCAGTTCTTC. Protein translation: CASSPLGQNNEQFF.